These T cell receptor beta chains were read from a single sample in a study of blood T cells in healthy people across ages. TCRdb reprocessed the 5' RACE reads with MiXCR, giving one entry per CDR3 protein. The sample records about 720,000 distinct CDR3 sequences, 20% to 30% being singletons. The same specimen was also included in a second study, on T cells of mothers and their children.

The material sequenced was blood. Receptor source: a boy aged 5 to 17 in good health. The CDR3 runs from the conserved cysteine through the conserved F or W. Each record gives: V gene, clone size, D gene, J gene, CDR3 DNA, CDR3 protein. A D gene is named only where the DNA matches it firmly. Clone size is shown for a subset of rows, as once, few, many or a class of expanded clone.

V gene: TRBV28; clone size: -; D gene: -; J gene: TRBJ2-5; CDR3 DNA: TGTGCCAGCAGAGGACGTAGCCAAGAGACCCAGTACTTC; CDR3 protein: CASRGRSQETQYF
V gene: TRBV29-1; clone size: few; D gene: -; J gene: TRBJ2-2; CDR3 DNA: TGCAGCGTAGAACCCAGGGACGGTGGCACCGGGGAGCTGTTTTTT; CDR3 protein: CSVEPRDGGTGELFF
V gene: TRBV7-9; clone size: -; D gene: -; J gene: TRBJ1-5; CDR3 DNA: TGTGCCAGTAGCTTAGGCCCCCAGGCAGAACTCAATCAGCCCCAGCATTTT; CDR3 protein: CASSLGPQAELNQPQHF
V gene: TRBV20-1; clone size: -; D gene: -; J gene: TRBJ2-7; CDR3 DNA: TGCAGTGCTAGAGAGTCAGGGACCTACGAGCAGTACTTC; CDR3 protein: CSARESGTYEQYF
V gene: TRBV7-2; clone size: few; D gene: -; J gene: TRBJ2-3; CDR3 DNA: TGTGCCAGCAGCCGCGACGCCACAGATACGCAGTATTTT; CDR3 protein: CASSRDATDTQYF
V gene: TRBV20-1; clone size: few; D gene: TRBD1; J gene: TRBJ1-1; CDR3 DNA: TGCAGTGCTAGAATACCAGGGGGCGAGGCTTTCTTT; CDR3 protein: CSARIPGGEAFF
V gene: TRBV24-1; clone size: -; D gene: -; J gene: TRBJ1-5; CDR3 DNA: TGTGCCACCAGGCGGGGGTCGCGCAATCAGCCCCAGCATTTT; CDR3 protein: CATRRGSRNQPQHF
V gene: TRBV2; clone size: -; D gene: TRBD1; J gene: TRBJ1-4; CDR3 DNA: TGTGCCAGCAGACCTCGACAGGGGAGGAGACTGTTTTTT; CDR3 protein: CASRPRQGRRLFF
V gene: TRBV7-2; clone size: -; D gene: -; J gene: TRBJ2-3; CDR3 DNA: TGTGCCAGCAGCTTAGACAGGGTTTACACAGATACGCAGTATTTT; CDR3 protein: CASSLDRVYTDTQYF
V gene: TRBV28; clone size: -; D gene: TRBD1; J gene: TRBJ1-5; CDR3 DNA: TGTGCCAGCAGTTTATATCCCGCAGGGGGTCAGCCCCAGCATTTT; CDR3 protein: CASSLYPAGGQPQHF
V gene: TRBV4-1; clone size: -; D gene: TRBD1; J gene: TRBJ2-7; CDR3 DNA: TGCGCCAGCAGCCCAACCGGGACAGGGTCTCGCGAGCAGTACTTC; CDR3 protein: CASSPTGTGSREQYF
V gene: TRBV4-1; clone size: few; D gene: -; J gene: TRBJ1-3; CDR3 DNA: TGCGCCAGCAGCCATCCGGGACGGGACTCTGGAAACACCATATATTTT; CDR3 protein: CASSHPGRDSGNTIYF
V gene: TRBV7-2; clone size: few; D gene: -; J gene: TRBJ1-2; CDR3 DNA: TGTGCCAGCAACTTAGAGCGGGCCTATGGCTACACCTTC; CDR3 protein: CASNLERAYGYTF
V gene: TRBV25-1; clone size: few; D gene: -; J gene: TRBJ2-3; CDR3 DNA: TGTGCCAGCAGTCGAGGATCGAACACAGATACGCAGTATTTT; CDR3 protein: CASSRGSNTDTQYF
V gene: TRBV6-5; clone size: few; D gene: TRBD1; J gene: TRBJ2-1; CDR3 DNA: TGTGCCAGCAGGCCCGACAGGGGGAGCGTCAATGAGCAGTTCTTC; CDR3 protein: CASRPDRGSVNEQFF
V gene: TRBV15; clone size: -; D gene: TRBD2; J gene: TRBJ2-7; CDR3 DNA: TGTGCCACCAGCAGAGACGCAGCGGGAGTGGTCGAGCAGTACTTC; CDR3 protein: CATSRDAAGVVEQYF
V gene: TRBV12-3/TRBV12-4; clone size: few; D gene: -; J gene: TRBJ2-4; CDR3 DNA: TGTGCCAGCAGTTTGCAGGGGACGACGTCAAACATTCAGTACTTC; CDR3 protein: CASSLQGTTSNIQYF
V gene: TRBV29-1; clone size: -; D gene: TRBD2; J gene: TRBJ2-3; CDR3 DNA: TGCAGCGTTGTAGTAGCGGGGAGCACAGATACGCAGTATTTT; CDR3 protein: CSVVVAGSTDTQYF
V gene: TRBV20-1; clone size: -; D gene: -; J gene: TRBJ2-5; CDR3 DNA: TGCAGTGCTGGACCAGACGGGAGAGGGGAGACCCAGTACTTC; CDR3 protein: CSAGPDGRGETQYF
V gene: TRBV4-3; clone size: few; D gene: -; J gene: TRBJ1-1; CDR3 DNA: TGCGCCAGCAGCCAAGATGAAGGGTTAGGATCTGAAGCTTTCTTT; CDR3 protein: CASSQDEGLGSEAFF
V gene: TRBV11-2; clone size: few; D gene: TRBD2; J gene: TRBJ2-1; CDR3 DNA: TGTGCCAGCAGCCAGGGACTAGCGGGGGGGGTCTACTACAATGAGCAGTTCTTC; CDR3 protein: CASSQGLAGGVYYNEQFF
V gene: TRBV18; clone size: few; D gene: -; J gene: TRBJ1-2; CDR3 DNA: TGTGCCAGCTCACCGCCTCTCACGGGGACCTATGGCTACACCTTC; CDR3 protein: CASSPPLTGTYGYTF